The rows below give T cell receptor beta chains drawn from one sample of a study of regulatory T cells in long-lasting Graves disease. TCRdb recomputed calls from the multiplex PCR reads with MiXCR, one row per CDR3 protein. The sample includes about 470,000 distinct CDR3 sequences, less than 25% of them seen just once. Source: peripheral blood mononuclear cells (PBMCs), taken when the disease was refractory, from a patient treated with antithyroid drugs. These receptors were taken from a female donor with Graves disease. The CDR3 runs from the conserved cysteine through the conserved F or W. The D gene is left open where the match is weak. A clone size is listed for some rows: how often the clone was seen (once, few, many), or a class if it is expanded.

cdr3_nt | cdr3_aa | clone_size | v_call | d_call | j_call
TGTGCCAGCAGTGTAACAGGGGGTAATTCACCCCTCCACTTT | CASSVTGGNSPLHF | many | TRBV27 | TRBD1 | TRBJ1-6
TGCGCCAGCAGCCAAGATCATGGACTAGCTTCCGAGCAGTACTTC | CASSQDHGLASEQYF | . | TRBV4-1 | TRBD2 | TRBJ2-7
TGTGCCAGCAGTGACAGGGATTATAGCAATCAGCCCCAGCATTTT | CASSDRDYSNQPQHF | many | TRBV6-1 | . | TRBJ1-5
TGCAGTGCTAGCGGCGGGGGAATCACTAACTATGGCTACACCTTC | CSASGGGITNYGYTF | many | TRBV20-1 | . | TRBJ1-2
TGCAGCGTTGTAACGGGGAGGACTGAAGCTTTCTTT | CSVVTGRTEAFF | many | TRBV29-1 | . | TRBJ1-1
TGCGCCAGCAGCACCTCCAGAGGTGGTGGGTTCTATGGCTACACCTTC | CASSTSRGGGFYGYTF | many | TRBV5-1 | . | TRBJ1-2
TGTGCCAGCAGTGAATTGGGACAGGGGTTCCGTGAGCAGTTCTTC | CASSELGQGFREQFF | few | TRBV25-1 | TRBD1 | TRBJ2-1
TGCAGCGTTAAGGGTACCTTAAGCTCCTACAATGAGCAGTTCTTC | CSVKGTLSSYNEQFF | . | TRBV29-1 | . | TRBJ2-1
TGTGCCAGCAGCCAAGAACCCGGGTCAGGCGTGAAGACTGAAGCTTTCTTT | CASSQEPGSGVKTEAFF | many | TRBV3-1 | . | TRBJ1-1
TGCAGTGCTAGAGATCGACTAGCGGGAGTACCCGGGGAGCTGTTTTTT | CSARDRLAGVPGELFF | few | TRBV20-1 | TRBD2 | TRBJ2-2
TGTGCCAGCAGCCTACGACAGAGCCGGCACGAGCAGTACTTC | CASSLRQSRHEQYF | . | TRBV13 | . | TRBJ2-7
TGTGCCAGCAGCTTACGGGGGGGGCACATTCAGTACTTC | CASSLRGGHIQYF | many | TRBV7-9 | TRBD2 | TRBJ2-4
TGTGCCAGCACCTCTCTGGGCGGGGGTTTTATCCCTGAAGCTTTCTTT | CASTSLGGGFIPEAFF | many | TRBV28 | . | TRBJ1-1
TGTGCCATCAGTGAAACAGAGCGACCCTACGAGCAGTACTTC | CAISETERPYEQYF | . | TRBV10-3 | . | TRBJ2-7
TGTGCCAGCAGTCCCCAGGACGTGGGCTACGAGCAGTACTTC | CASSPQDVGYEQYF | many | TRBV12-3/TRBV12-4 | . | TRBJ2-7
TGTGCCAGCAGTTACTGGGACAGACCTAATAGCAATCAGCCCCAGCATTTT | CASSYWDRPNSNQPQHF | . | TRBV6-2/TRBV6-3 | TRBD1 | TRBJ1-5
TGTGCCAGCAGTTTATCCAGGCCGCCGAACACTGAAGCTTTCTTT | CASSLSRPPNTEAFF | many | TRBV27 | . | TRBJ1-1
TGTGCCAGCAGCTTAGAGGGACTAGGCATCTACAATGAGCAGTTCTTC | CASSLEGLGIYNEQFF | once | TRBV11-2 | TRBD2 | TRBJ2-1
TGTGCCAGCAGGAGTGTTCGAGCTTTCTTT | CASRSVRAFF | . | TRBV25-1 | . | TRBJ1-1
TGTGCCAGCAGTGAAGGTGTTGTGGAGCAGTACTTC | CASSEGVVEQYF | . | TRBV6-1 | . | TRBJ2-7
TGTGCCAGCTCACCGGGCAGTAGCAATCAGCCCCAGCATTTT | CASSPGSSNQPQHF | . | TRBV18 | . | TRBJ1-5
TGTGCCAGCAGCCTCCGGGACAGGGAATACGAGCAGTACTTC | CASSLRDREYEQYF | many | TRBV11-1 | TRBD1 | TRBJ2-7
TGTGCCAGCAGTTTACAGCCAGGGGGAAACACTGAAGCTTTCTTT | CASSLQPGGNTEAFF | few | TRBV27 | TRBD1 | TRBJ1-1
TGTGCCAGCAGCCCGGACAGGGGGTGGACTGAAGCTTTCTTT | CASSPDRGWTEAFF | many | TRBV3-1 | TRBD1 | TRBJ1-1
TGCGCCAGCGAACCGTTAACAGGAGTAAGGACCTTC | CASEPLTGVRTF | few | TRBV5-1 | . | TRBJ1-2
TGTGCCAGCAGTTACCGACAGGGGATTCCCCGAATGAACACTGAAGCTTTCTTT | CASSYRQGIPRMNTEAFF | . | TRBV6-5 | TRBD1 | TRBJ1-1
TGTGCTAGTGGTCCTTTCCCGGGCGGGGAGCTGTTTTTT | CASGPFPGGELFF | many | TRBV12-5 | . | TRBJ2-2
TGCAGCGTTGAAGGGTTTGACAGGGAGGGGACCCAGTACTTC | CSVEGFDREGTQYF | many | TRBV29-1 | . | TRBJ2-5
TGTGCCAGCAGCCCCGGGACAGGGGGCGGTGATTACTATGGCTACACCTTC | CASSPGTGGGDYYGYTF | many | TRBV12-3/TRBV12-4 | TRBD1 | TRBJ1-2
TGCGCCAGCCGGACAGGGGAAACCGGGGAGCTGTTTTTT | CASRTGETGELFF | . | TRBV5-1 | TRBD1 | TRBJ2-2
TGTGCCAGCAGTTTTGAACTAGTTCGTGAGCAGTTCTTC | CASSFELVREQFF | few | TRBV28 | . | TRBJ2-1
TGTGCCAGCAGAGTATCTCGGTTCAGGGTAAACGCCGGGGAGCTGTTTTTT | CASRVSRFRVNAGELFF | few | TRBV27 | . | TRBJ2-2
TGTGCCAGCAGTTTATCCCCGACAGGGCCCCGTAACTATGGCTACACCTTC | CASSLSPTGPRNYGYTF | many | TRBV28 | TRBD1 | TRBJ1-2
TGTGCCAGCAGCCAAGTAATGGGGTTCATGAACACTGAAGCTTTCTTT | CASSQVMGFMNTEAFF | . | TRBV5-4 | . | TRBJ1-1
TGTGCCAGCAGCCCGTCAGGGGACTACCACCAAGAGACCCAGTACTTC | CASSPSGDYHQETQYF | many | TRBV3-1 | . | TRBJ2-5
TGTGCCAGCAGCTCCCCCACGGTTATGAGCTCCTACGAGCAGTACTTC | CASSSPTVMSSYEQYF | . | TRBV5-6 | . | TRBJ2-7
TGTGCCAGTAGTATGGACGCATCGAACACCGGGGAGCTGTTTTTT | CASSMDASNTGELFF | . | TRBV19 | . | TRBJ2-2
TGTGCCAGCAGTTCCTTCGCTGCCCCGGAGCCCCAGCATTTT | CASSSFAAPEPQHF | many | TRBV6-2/TRBV6-3 | . | TRBJ1-5
TGCAGTGCTAGAGATGTTGAAGGGTTCCACGAGCAGTACTTC | CSARDVEGFHEQYF | few | TRBV20-1 | . | TRBJ2-7
TGTGCCAGCAGTTCCCGGACTAGCGGGAGGGGCGAGCAGTACTTC | CASSSRTSGRGEQYF | many | TRBV12-3/TRBV12-4 | TRBD2 | TRBJ2-7
TGTGCCAGCACCCGCAATCAAGGCAATCAGCCCCAGCATTTT | CASTRNQGNQPQHF | many | TRBV12-3/TRBV12-4 | . | TRBJ1-5
TGCAGCGTCGTACTCGGGGGAGAGACCCAGTACTTC | CSVVLGGETQYF | . | TRBV20-1 | . | TRBJ2-5
TGTGCCAGCAGTCGGGGGGCACTAGCGAACGATGAGCAGTTCTTC | CASSRGALANDEQFF | once | TRBV2 | . | TRBJ2-1
TGTGCCAGCAGTGGGTGGGGTGGCACTGAAGCTTTCTTT | CASSGWGGTEAFF | . | TRBV25-1 | . | TRBJ1-1
TGTGCCAGCAGTGGGGGTAGAGGTGACAGATACTTC | CASSGGRGDRYF | many | TRBV28 | . | TRBJ2-4
TGTGCCAGCAGCCTTGGAGTGGGGACAGGGCCACCATACGAGCAGTACTTC | CASSLGVGTGPPYEQYF | . | TRBV5-4 | TRBD1 | TRBJ2-7
TGTGCCAGCAGTTTAGAGGCCCCCAATCAGCCCCAGCATTTT | CASSLEAPNQPQHF | many | TRBV12-3/TRBV12-4 | . | TRBJ1-5
TGTGCCAGCAGCCTGACAGGGTACAGGATCTACGAGCAGTACTTC | CASSLTGYRIYEQYF | many | TRBV27 | TRBD1 | TRBJ2-7
TGTGCCAGCAGTGATCCAGTAAAGGGAAGGTTGGGGGATCAGCCCCAGCATTTT | CASSDPVKGRLGDQPQHF | few | TRBV6-1 | . | TRBJ1-5
TGTGCCAGCAGTTTATTCGGCATGGCGTATGGCTACACCTTC | CASSLFGMAYGYTF | many | TRBV28 | . | TRBJ1-2
TGCAGTGCAACCGGGACAGGGGGTGCCCTTAGCAATCACCCCCAGCATTTT | CSATGTGGALSNHPQHF | . | TRBV20-1 | TRBD1 | TRBJ1-5
TGTGCCAGCAGCGACAAAGCCGGAGACATCACCGGGGAGCTGTTTTTT | CASSDKAGDITGELFF | many | TRBV5-5 | . | TRBJ2-2
TGCGCCAGCAGTTCCCCCGGCGGGACAGATGATGAAAAACTGTTTTTT | CASSSPGGTDDEKLFF | many | TRBV5-1 | TRBD1 | TRBJ1-4